This T cell receptor (beta chain) comes out of a study of long-term antiretroviral therapy in people with HIV. Whole-study findings and limits: Blood in the study was drawn between the mid-2000s and the late 2010s, possibly under older ART regimens, which may be less effective than current ones. The repertoire was dominated at all time points by clones expanded before ART. Missing from the dataset were any data on ART adherence, viral resistance or therapy changes.

The assay, immunoSEQ v3.0, was run at survey level. Sequencing was intended to reach about 35,000-55,000 T-cell genomes per sample. Clones were sequenced by immunoSEQ multiplex PCR, and TCRdb holds only the in-frame ones, with some missing. The repertoire holds 20,000 or so clones, with less than 85% as singletons. Germline CDR1 SQVTM, CDR2 ANQGSEA. V dropped 5 bases and J dropped 1; count of bases not matched to a gene: 10. The CDR3 runs 15 residues. Comments on this clone: The antigen is undetermined.

The receptor comes from a man aged 18 to 29 with HIV. The chain uses TRBV29-1 and TRBJ2-7, with 8 bases fitting TRBD1. The sample was unsorted PBMCs, taken at the start of antiretroviral therapy, before treatment. DNA of the CDR3: TGCAGCGTTCAAGCAGGGGGCTCTAGGTCCTACGAGCAGTACTTC. Translation gives CSVQAGGSRSYEQYF.